The following is a T cell receptor beta chain sequence with its context. Only a few counts were recorded for this clonotype. This clone's antigen is unknown. No much larger clone is present one base from it, and per-base qualities are unavailable. The library came from 5' RACE. The instrument was an Illumina HiSeq 2000. Template switching added a universal primer binding site, and the final cDNA carried a unique molecular identifier that allowed TCR cDNA molecules to be counted accurately. Specific primers in the conserved constant-segment region were used to synthesize first-strand cDNA for the TCR alpha and beta chains. Each cDNA library was double barcoded, with a SMART-Mk sample barcode plus Illumina barcodes, to control for contamination. TruSeq adapter sequences and Illumina sample barcodes were added in two successive PCR steps. The TCR alpha and beta cDNA libraries were sequenced on the Illumina HiSeq platform using custom primers. The paper's processing steps were these. MiGEC processed the raw reads to extract unique molecular identifiers, while MiXCR was used to determine the CDR3 positions. For each individual, recombination models were inferred using an EM algorithm with the repgenHMM and IGoR tools. The tcR package in R was used for shared clonotype analysis, with sharing normalized by the product of cloneset sizes. To study raw recombination free of thymic and clonal selection effects, out-of-frame nonproductive sequences were analyzed. Using fastp at Q25 and MiXCR, TCRdb reprocessed the public reads and kept productive beta chains. Each entry is one CDR3 protein sequence, shown with its most common DNA and genes. None of the V and J calls come from the authors' own analysis; TCRdb made them. The sample table lists 420,000 or so distinct CDR3 sequences, 18% of them with a count of one. The ten largest clones represent about 12% of the sample.

The sample comes from a study of identical twins listed by TCRdb under 2016. A note on the overall study: To test whether fetal clonotypes persist, this study deep-sequenced TCR alpha and beta repertoires from monozygotic twins, from unrelated adults of various ages, and from cord blood. Replicate twin experiments were performed at different times using different library preparation protocols to rule out contamination. What the research found in general, with its limitations: Compared with coincidental sharing between unrelated individuals, out-of-frame TCR alpha sequences shared between twins showed an excess of sequences with low generation probability. Invariant T cells such as MAIT and iNKT could partly confound zero-insertion analyses, though diverse VJ usage argued against this for most clonotypes. Because the same donors could not be followed over many years, the conclusions depended on cross-sectional statistical analysis. Excess twin sharing in beta out-of-frame sequences was weaker because fewer shared sequences lowered the signal-to-noise ratio. In monozygotic twins, recombination models systematically underestimated out-of-frame TCR alpha sharing, but the models matched the sharing seen between unrelated individuals. Abundant cord blood beta clonotypes carried fewer insertions; young adult naive repertoires showed a weaker similar trend, while memory repertoires showed none.

Only healthy Caucasian donors were included. Three unrelated non-twin adults were also sequenced: a male aged 18 to 30, a male aged 50 to 60 and a female aged 50 to 60. Miltenyi CD45RO+ enrichment and human naive T-cell isolation kits were used to isolate memory (CD45RO+) and naive T cells from PBMC. From the cysteine through the phenylalanine, the CDR3 covers 15 amino acids. The sequence is cut down to CDR3 DNA, 45 bases in frame from base 1. V gives up 0 bases and J gives up 9 bases, and the segment between their germline ends measures 17 bases. The germline V gene gives CDR1 as LGHNA and CDR2 as YNFKEQ.

This receptor was obtained from a man aged 50 or older in good health. Sequencing used naive T cells sorted from blood. The cell subset or site label on this specimen signifies: cells isolated with a human naive T-cell isolation kit. The V and J genes are TRBV4-2 and TRBJ2-5; matching of 6 bases hints at TRBD1 as the D gene. The CDR3 reads as follows: CASSQEQGQSSAQYF. At the DNA level, the sequence is TGTGCCAGCAGCCAAGAACAGGGTCAAAGTTCGGCCCAGTACTTC.